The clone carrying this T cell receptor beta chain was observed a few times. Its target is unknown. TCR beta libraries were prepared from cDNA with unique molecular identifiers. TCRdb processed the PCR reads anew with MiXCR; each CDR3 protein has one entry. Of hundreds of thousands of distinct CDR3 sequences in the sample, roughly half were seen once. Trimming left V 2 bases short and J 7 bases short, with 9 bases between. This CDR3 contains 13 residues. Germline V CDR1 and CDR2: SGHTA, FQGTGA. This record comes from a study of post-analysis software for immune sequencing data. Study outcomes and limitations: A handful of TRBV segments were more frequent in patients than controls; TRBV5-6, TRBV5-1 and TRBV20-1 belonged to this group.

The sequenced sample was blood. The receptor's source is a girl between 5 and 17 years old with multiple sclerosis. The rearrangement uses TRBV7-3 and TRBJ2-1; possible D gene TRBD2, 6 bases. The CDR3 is CASSLYRENEQFF. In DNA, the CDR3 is TGTGCCAGCAGCTTATACCGGGAGAATGAGCAGTTCTTC. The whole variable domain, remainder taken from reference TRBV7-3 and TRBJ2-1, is GAGVSQTPSNKVTEKGKYVELRCDPISGHTALYWYRQSLGQGPEFLIYFQGTGAADDSGLPNDRFFAVRPEGSVSTLKIQRTERGDSAVYLCASSLYRENEQFFGPGTRLTVL.